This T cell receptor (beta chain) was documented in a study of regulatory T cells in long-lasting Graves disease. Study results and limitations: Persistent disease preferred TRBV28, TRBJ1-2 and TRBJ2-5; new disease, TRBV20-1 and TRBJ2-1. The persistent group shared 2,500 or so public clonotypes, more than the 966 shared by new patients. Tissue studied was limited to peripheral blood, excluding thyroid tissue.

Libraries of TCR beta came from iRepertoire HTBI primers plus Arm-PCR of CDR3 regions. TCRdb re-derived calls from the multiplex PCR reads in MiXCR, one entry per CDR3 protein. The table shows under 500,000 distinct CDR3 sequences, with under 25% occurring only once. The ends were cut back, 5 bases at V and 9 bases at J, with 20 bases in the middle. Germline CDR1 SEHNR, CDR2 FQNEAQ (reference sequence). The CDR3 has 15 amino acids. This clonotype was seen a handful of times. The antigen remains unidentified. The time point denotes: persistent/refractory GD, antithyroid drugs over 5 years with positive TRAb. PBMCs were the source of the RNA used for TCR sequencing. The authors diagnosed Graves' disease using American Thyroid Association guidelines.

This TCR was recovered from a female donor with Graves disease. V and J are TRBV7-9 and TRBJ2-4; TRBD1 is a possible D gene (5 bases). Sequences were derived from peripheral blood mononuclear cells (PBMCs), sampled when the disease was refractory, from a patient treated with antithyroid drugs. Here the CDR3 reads CASSPDGSGIGIQYF. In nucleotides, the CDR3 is TGTGCCAGCAGCCCAGATGGGTCAGGGATTGGCATTCAGTACTTC.